These 8 T cell receptor beta chains share one sample of origin, sequenced in a study of vaccination effects on CD4 cells after COVID-19 (dated by TCRdb to between 2021 and 2024). Libraries were built with the immunoSEQ multiplex PCR assay. This is the immuneACCESS table as TCRdb keeps it, with only in-frame sequences that have V and J called. A part of the clones is gone; compared with another copy, unresolved V genes explain less than half, and the rest is unexplained. The sample records 40,000 to 50,000 clones, under 75% of which are singletons. The ten largest make up approximately 25% of the sample. To identify antigen-specific CD4+ T cell clonotypes by their expansion, the ViraFEST assay first stimulated PBMC with viral peptide pools and then applied TCR sequencing. After less than 13 days of culture, CD4+ T cells were isolated with the EasySep CD4+ T cell isolation kit. The absence of prior SARS-CoV-2 infection in healthy vaccine recipients was confirmed by negative nucleocapsid antibodies before and after vaccination.

These TCRs' antigens remain unknown. The sequenced sample was CD4+ T cells from PBMCs cultured with HCoV-OC43 spike peptides, obtained before COVID-19 vaccination. The meaning of the sample's cell subset or site label: HCoV-OC43 spike overlapping peptide pool stimulation. The receptors derive from a human donor who received a COVID-19 vaccine.

This clone was picked up a small number of times. The gene calls are TRBV29-1 and TRBJ1-2; D is undetermined. V was pared by 7 bases and J by 0 bases, with 12 bases between. Germline V gives CDR1 SQVTM, CDR2 ANQGSEA. The CDR3 loop spans 13 amino acids. CDR3 sequence: CSAKEGANYGYTF. CDR3 sequence (DNA): TGCAGCGCAAAAGAGGGAGCTAACTATGGCTACACCTTC.

The genes are TRBV30 and TRBJ1-2; 7 positions match TRBD1. Unmatched junction bases numbered 4, after V lost 4 bases and J lost 2 bases. Per the germline V gene, CDR1 is GTSNPN and CDR2 is SVGIG (reference sequence). This CDR3 spans 13 amino acids. CDR3 coding DNA: TGTGCCTGGACCCTGGACAGGAACTATGGCTACACCTTC. Translation: CAWTLDRNYGYTF. Variable domain in full (rest from reference TRBV30 and TRBJ1-2): SQTIHQWPATLVQPVGSPLSLECTVEGTSNPNLYWYRQAAGRGLQLLFYSVGIGQISSEVPQNLSASRPQDRQFILSSKKLLLSDSGFYLCAWTLDRNYGYTFGSGTRLTVV.

The genes are TRBV6-1 and TRBJ2-1, with 8 bases lining up with TRBD2. Germline V CDR1 and CDR2: MNHNS, SASEGT. CDR3 length: 16 amino acids. Losses at the gene ends were 3 bases for V and 1 base for J; bases not matched to a gene: 5. The CDR3 sequence is CASSDYGGRSYNEQFF. In nucleotides, the CDR3 is TGTGCCAGCAGTGATTATGGCGGGAGGTCCTACAATGAGCAGTTCTTC.

The genes are TRBV7-9 and TRBJ2-1; 7 bases agree with TRBD2. CDR1 and CDR2 from the germline V gene are SEHNR and FQNEAQ (reference sequence). The CDR3 is 14 residues long. Losses at the gene ends were 1 base for V and 10 bases for J; bases not matched to a gene: 7. CDR3 region: CASSLEGGRWEQFF. The CDR3, as DNA: TGTGCCAGCAGCTTAGAAGGCGGGAGATGGGAGCAGTTCTTC.

The chain carries TRBV4-2 and TRBJ2-2; the D gene is possibly TRBD2 (5 bases). CDR1 LGHNA and CDR2 YNFKEQ come from the germline V gene. This CDR3 is built from 15 residues. Trimming left V 2 bases short and J 4 bases short, with 11 bases between. CDR3 DNA: TGTGCCAGCAGCCAAAGTAGCGTTGGCACCGGGGAGCTGTTTTTT. Translated: CASSQSSVGTGELFF.

This clone was found a few times. The chain combines TRBV3-1 (or the pseudogene TRBV3-2) with TRBJ1-6; a weak D match, TRBD1 (5 bases). Trimming stripped 5 bases from V and 0 bases from J, with 5 bases between. The CDR3 runs to 14 residues. CDR1 and CDR2 from the germline V gene are LGHDT and YNNKEL (reference sequence). In DNA, the CDR3 is TGTGCCAGCAGCGACAGCTCCTATAATTCACCCCTCCACTTT. It specifies CASSDSSYNSPLHF.

This clone was recorded once. V and J are TRBV11-3 and TRBJ2-2; D could derive from TRBD1 or TRBD2 (5 bases each). The V end lost 0 bases, the J end lost 3 bases, and 5 bases lay between the germline ends. CDR3 length: 14 amino acids. Germline V gene lookup returns CDR1 SGHNT and CDR2 YENEEA. The CDR3 loop is CASSLEGDTGELFF. The DNA for the CDR3 is TGTGCCAGCAGCTTAGAGGGGGACACCGGGGAGCTGTTTTTT.

The chain combines TRBV3-1 (or the pseudogene TRBV3-2) with TRBJ2-1; D unresolved. CDR1 is LGHDT, CDR2 YNNKEL, per germline (reference sequence). Trimming left V 7 bases short and J 8 bases short, with 18 bases between. This CDR3 region has 14 residues. The CDR3 protein is CASNPGNSFDEQFF. CDR3 coding DNA: TGTGCCAGCAATCCTGGCAATTCATTCGATGAGCAGTTCTTC.